This T cell receptor beta chain is from a study of shared clonotypes between healthy human individuals. Germline V CDR1 and CDR2: SGHRS, YFSETQ. With 0 bases clipped from V and 3 bases from J, the junction kept 10 bases outside the gene matches. The CDR3 consists of 17 residues. Terminally differentiated effector memory CD45RA+ cells were excluded from the naive CD8 cells, which were CD45RO-negative and positively selected for CCR7. Measured with immunoSEQ multiplex PCR; TCRdb has only the in-frame clones, and not every one. This table has around 1.9 million clones, around 93% appearing once. The source of this sequence is a man between 18 and 35 years old in good health. Some clones in this sample may be carry-over from other donors' samples. The sample was naive CD8+ T cells from PBMCs. The rearrangement links TRBV5-1 to TRBJ1-1; the match to TRBD1 covers 8 bases. CDR3 sequence: CASSLGAHYRGDTEAFF. In nucleotides, the CDR3 is TGCGCCAGCAGCTTGGGGGCCCATTACAGGGGGGACACTGAAGCTTTCTTT. The entire variable domain, with the rest obtained from reference TRBV5-1 and TRBJ1-1, is as follows: KAGVTQTPRYLIKTRGQQVTLSCSPISGHRSVSWYQQTPGQGLQFLFEYFSETQRNKGNFPGRFSGRQFSNSRSEMNVSTLELGDSALYLCASSLGAHYRGDTEAFFGQGTRLTVV.